This T cell receptor (beta chain) was identified in a study of long-term antiretroviral therapy in people with HIV. Study overall: By about a decade, the earliest samples predate the 2015 immediate-ART recommendation.

On this clone: Its antigen is still unknown.

V dropped 6 bases and J dropped 3 bases, with 27 bases sitting between them. Germline CDR1 is SNHLY and CDR2 is FYNNEI. This CDR3 region has 19 residues. Study-level findings and limits: Clonal populations expanded prior to ART predominated within the repertoire at all time points.

None of the participants with HIV were treated outside the United States. Sequencing relied on immunoSEQ assay v3.0, run at survey level. Some clones are missing from TCRdb's copy, which holds only in-frame ones; the method was immunoSEQ multiplex PCR. The data show 20,000 to 25,000 clones, approximately 90% seen once. The sequence was collected from a man aged 60 to 75 with HIV. This specimen was unsorted PBMCs, taken 2.3 years after starting antiretroviral therapy. V is TRBV2 and J is TRBJ2-1; no clear D. CDR3 sequence (DNA): TGTGCCAGCAGGACCGAAAGTGACTGGGCTGTGCGACGCTACAATGAGCAGTTCTTC. It encodes CASRTESDWAVRRYNEQFF.